This T cell receptor (beta chain) stems from a study of CD8 T cells in ankylosing spondylitis (dated by TCRdb to the late 2010s). Study-level background: The study set out to find disease-linked TCR variants by profiling T cell receptor beta repertoires in ankylosing spondylitis patients and healthy donors. The full study cohort comprised 25 ankylosing spondylitis patients and some 100 healthy donors. Peripheral blood was sampled, and synovial fluid was also collected from ankylosing spondylitis patients. Summary of the overall study and its limitations: The disease-linked clones were reported as significantly enriched in matched synovial fluid samples from ankylosing spondylitis patients. The disease-linked clones showed a CD8+ phenotype and occurred at relatively low frequencies in peripheral blood. Blood from ankylosing spondylitis patients appeared to be characterized by a TCR beta motif composed of about eight highly homologous amino acid variants. Some motif variants were previously reported in synovial fluid and blood of reactive arthritis patients, suggesting common disease-initiation mechanisms.

This clonotype has a count of ten or more. Its target antigen remains unknown. No per-base quality is available; no much larger clone lies one base away. The CDR3 runs 16 residues from the cysteine to the phenylalanine. This entry keeps only the CDR3 DNA: 48 bases, framed from base 1. V is pruned by 2 bases and J by 2 bases, leaving 5 bases of the junction without a gene match. Sequences DFQATT (CDR1) and SNEGSKA (CDR2) are obtained from the germline V gene (reference sequence). Sequencing was carried out with an Illumina HiSeq 2500. TCR beta libraries were prepared by quantitative 5'-RACE with molecular barcodes. The original pipeline was this. A new computational method, built on a probabilistic model of VDJ rearrangement, was used to identify disease-linked TCR variants. In-frame beta chains were kept once TCRdb had trimmed the public reads at Q25 with fastp and called clones with MiXCR. Rows merge per CDR3 protein into single entries with the most common DNA and genes. TCRdb's processing, not the authors' own work, is the source of the V and J calls. The sample yields approximately 220,000 distinct CDR3 sequences; under 30% were counted once. The ten largest make up more than 6.5% of the sample.

The TCR sequence derives from a male donor with ankylosing spondylitis or in good health (not recorded which). The specimen was blood, either unsorted or a sorted T cell fraction (not recorded which). Recombination joined TRBV20-1 with TRBJ2-2; TRBD2 aligns with 10 central bases. The bases read TGCAGTGCTAGACGGAGCGGGAGGGCTAACACCGGGGAGCTGTTTTTT. This codes for CSARRSGRANTGELFF.